This T cell receptor (beta chain) was observed in a study of blood T cell repertoires in COVID-19. This clone was seen a single time. Sequenced by immunoSEQ multiplex PCR; TCRdb stores in-frame clones only, minus some. The table has about 140,000 clones, about 86% seen once. Germline lookup yields CDR1 KGHSH and CDR2 LQKENI. CDR3 length equals 16 residues. The V segment lost 8 bases and the J segment 1 base; nucleotides outside the gene matches: 6. The chain links TRBV18 to TRBJ2-6, with TRBD1 matching 9 bases. The clonotype was recovered from a woman aged 60-70 years with acute or convalescent COVID-19. Sequenced: peripheral blood. CDR3 bases: TGTGCCAGCGGAAGGACAGGGGCTTCTGGGGCCAACGTCCTGACTTTC. Translating it yields CASGRTGASGANVLTF.